The 30 T cell receptor beta chains listed next were all sequenced from one sample in a study of shared clonotypes between healthy human individuals. Sequencing used immunoSEQ multiplex PCR; TCRdb keeps in-frame clones, though not all of them. The repertoire holds just under 350,000 clones, roughly 70% seen once, with about 10% in the top ten. The specimen was memory CD4+ T cells sorted from blood. The subset denotes: CD45RA-negative fraction. Receptors originate from a man aged 25 to 40 in good health.

To note about this clone: Other DNA sequences within the sample encode an identical CDR3. The rearrangement joins TRBV5-1 to TRBJ2-3; 7 nucleotides agree with TRBD2. Trimming cost V 4 bases and J 1 base; bases outside gene matches: 3. The length of the CDR3 is 14 residues. Germline CDR1 SGHRS, CDR2 YFSETQ. Here the CDR3 reads CASSPGLRTDTQYF. The CDR3 DNA reads TGCGCCAGCAGCCCGGGACTACGCACAGATACGCAGTATTTT.

The CDR3 region has the DNA TGCGCCAGCAGCCAAGATCCGGGCATGCGCACAGATACGCAGTATTTT. As protein: CASSQDPGMRTDTQYF. The rearrangement joins TRBV4-3 to TRBJ2-3; D is undetermined. Germline V gives CDR1 LGHNA, CDR2 YSLEER. The CDR3 has 16 residues. The germline V and J ends were trimmed by 0 bases and 1 base, with 11 bases remaining between them.

This clone was seen a few times. The rearrangement uses TRBV11-2 and TRBJ2-5, with 7 positions matching TRBD2. After removal of 3 bases from V and 4 bases from J, the junction contained 5 bases not matched to a gene. This CDR3 is built from 14 residues. CDR1 is SGHAT and CDR2 is FQNNGV in the germline V gene. CDR3 sequence: CASSFVTSLETQYF. CDR3 DNA: TGTGCCAGCAGCTTCGTGACTAGCCTAGAGACCCAGTACTTC.

The rearrangement uses TRBV11-3 and TRBJ2-1; 7 nucleotides line up with TRBD2. J was trimmed by 3 bases and V by 5 bases; bases with no gene match: 7. This CDR3 is 15 amino acids long. Germline V CDR1 and CDR2: SGHNT, YENEEA. CDR3 sequence reads: CASSLTSGNYNEQFF. CDR3 nucleotide sequence: TGTGCCAGCAGCCTGACGAGCGGGAACTACAATGAGCAGTTCTTC. Full variable domain (missing parts from reference TRBV11-3 and TRBJ2-1): EAGVVQSPRYKIIEKKQPVAFWCNPISGHNTLYWYLQNLGQGPELLIRYENEEAVDDSQLPKDRFSAERLKGVDSTLKIQPAELGDSAVYLCASSLTSGNYNEQFFGPGTRLTVL.

On this clone itself: Other DNA variants within this sample encode the same CDR3. J is TRBJ2-5 and V is TRBV27; D not resolved. Germline CDR1 and CDR2: MNHEY and SMNVEV (reference sequence). The CDR3 spans 11 residues. V was trimmed by 5 bases and J by 5 bases, leaving 6 bases between them. CDR3 protein: CASSLGETQYF. Written as DNA, the CDR3 is TGTGCCAGCAGTCTCGGGGAGACCCAGTACTTC.

The chain carries TRBV11-2 and TRBJ2-1; TRBD2 aligns across 8 bases. Germline lookup yields CDR1 SGHAT and CDR2 FQNNGV. J gave up 4 bases and V 0 bases, and 5 bases lay outside the gene matches. The CDR3 contains 16 residues. Written as DNA, the CDR3 is TGTGCCAGCAGCTTAGATCTTGCGGGAGGTTACAATGAGCAGTTCTTC. Translated, it gives CASSLDLAGGYNEQFF.

This clone was recorded at least ten times. The chain uses TRBV19 and TRBJ2-7; TRBD2 matches 8 bases. Germline CDR1 LNHDA, CDR2 SQIVND (reference sequence). The CDR3 is made up of 13 amino acids. Trimming cost V 7 bases and J 6 bases; bases outside gene matches: 8. The CDR3 coding sequence is TGTGCCAGTACTCGCACGGGAGGGAGCGAGCAGTACTTC. Its protein product is CASTRTGGSEQYF.

The rearrangement uses TRBV5-1 and TRBJ2-3; 8 positions agree with TRBD2. V gave up 2 bases and J gave up 5 bases; unmatched junction bases: 4. This CDR3 has 14 amino acids. Looked up from germline, CDR1 is SGHRS and CDR2 is YFSETQ. The CDR3 nucleotides are TGCGCCAGCAGCTTAAGAGCGGGAGTAGATACGCAGTATTTT. Amino acids: CASSLRAGVDTQYF.

This clone was seen a handful of times. This sequence joins TRBV6-1 and TRBJ2-7; 8 bases line up with TRBD2. Germline V CDR1 and CDR2: MNHNS, SASEGT. Trimming removed 0 bases from V and 1 base from J; junction bases left unmatched: 5. The CDR3 has 16 residues. CDR3 bases: TGTGCCAGCAGTGAAGCGATATCTAGCGGGTCCTACGAGCAGTACTTC. It yields the protein CASSEAISSGSYEQYF.

This chain connects TRBV5-4 to TRBJ2-1; 14 bases map to TRBD2. CDR1 is SGHNT and CDR2 is YYREEE in the germline V gene (reference sequence). This CDR3 is 14 amino acids long. J gave up 10 bases and V 3 bases, and 3 bases lay outside the gene matches. The CDR3 here is CASSSGLAGDEQFF. The CDR3 region has the DNA TGTGCCAGCAGCTCGGGACTAGCGGGAGACGAGCAGTTCTTC.

The V and J genes are TRBV6-5 and TRBJ2-7; 8 bases are a match to TRBD1. V lost 5 bases to trimming and J lost 6 bases; unmatched junction nucleotides: 12. Per germline, CDR1 MNHEY and CDR2 SVGAGI. The CDR3 runs to 15 residues. DNA of the CDR3: TGTGCCAGCAGTGGCAAGACAGGGGCCCTCCTCGAGCAGTACTTC. It is translated as CASSGKTGALLEQYF.

The rearrangement links TRBV4-1 to TRBJ1-3; the D is unclear. V was shortened by 1 base and J by 2 bases, with 9 bases between the two germline ends. From germline, CDR1 is MGHRA and CDR2 YSYEKL. The CDR3 sequence is 15 residues long. CDR3 coding DNA: TGCGCCAGCAGCCAAGTCACAAACCCTGGAAACACCATATATTTT. Translating gives CASSQVTNPGNTIYF.

This clone came up a few times. Other nucleotide sequences in the sample specify the same CDR3. The rearrangement uses TRBV27 and TRBJ2-1, with a tentative D call TRBD1 (5 bases). The germline CDR1 and CDR2 sequences are MNHEY and SMNVEV (reference sequence). This CDR3 spans 15 amino acids. V was shortened by 2 bases and J by 4 bases, with 12 bases between the two germline ends. CDR3 sequence reads: CASSLVQGPYNEQFF. In DNA form, the CDR3 reads TGTGCCAGCAGTTTAGTCCAGGGCCCGTACAATGAGCAGTTCTTC.

V is TRBV5-1 and J is TRBJ1-1; unclear D gene. The CDR3 extends over 13 amino acids. V was cut by 2 bases and J by 2 bases, with 7 bases left in between. Germline lookup yields CDR1 SGHRS and CDR2 YFSETQ. CDR3 in DNA: TGCGCCAGCAGCTTAAACAGAAACACTGAAGCTTTCTTT. Translation gives CASSLNRNTEAFF.

CDR3 in DNA: TGTGCCAGAAGCTTGCAGAGACAGAGATATTACCAGCAGTACTTC. Protein sequence: CARSLQRQRYYQQYF. The genes are TRBV5-3 and TRBJ2-7; perhaps TRBD1 as D (5 bases). TRBV5-3 falls under the ORF class, with uncertain function. Deletions cut 1 base from V and 8 bases from J, with 19 bases between. CDR3 size: 15 residues.

On this clone itself: One end of the junction does not line up with germline, which may come from a read error. CDR3 coding DNA: TGTGCTAGCAGCTTAGCGCCTAACAATGAGCAGTTCTTC. Amino acids: CASSLAPNNEQFF. The chain carries TRBV7-7 and TRBJ2-1, with D possibly TRBD2 on 5 matching bases. CDR1 and CDR2 from the germline V gene are SSHAT and FNYEAQ (reference sequence). The CDR3 has 13 amino acids.

This clone has a count of ten or more. CDR3 sequence reads: CASSPPGDTEAFF. In nucleotides, the CDR3 is TGTGCCAGCTCACCACCCGGGGACACTGAAGCTTTCTTT. V and J are TRBV18 and TRBJ1-1, with D uncertain. The CDR3 is made up of 13 amino acids. Germline loops: CDR1 KGHSH, CDR2 LQKENI. Trimming removed 0 bases at V and 3 bases at J, with 5 bases between.

The chain carries TRBV15 and TRBJ2-5, with 10 bases aligning to TRBD1. The CDR3 is 16 residues long. The germline V gene encodes CDR1 LNHNV and CDR2 YYDKDF (reference sequence). J lost 5 bases, V lost 3 bases, and 9 bases had no gene match. The CDR3 loop reads CATSRAGTGVWETQYF. The CDR3 DNA follows: TGTGCCACCAGCAGGGCCGGGACAGGGGTTTGGGAGACCCAGTACTTC.

The chain couples TRBV30 to TRBJ2-1, with a tentative D call TRBD2 (6 bases). This CDR3 comprises 16 residues. Germline V gene data show CDR1 as GTSNPN and CDR2 as SVGIG (reference sequence). Between the trimmed V and J ends, which lost 0 bases and 5 bases, there was a span of 17 bases. As DNA, the CDR3 is TGTGCCTGGAGTGTAAGGAGGGGAGGTATAAACAATGAGCAGTTCTTC. Protein product: CAWSVRRGGINNEQFF. Drawing the rest from reference TRBV30 and TRBJ2-1, the complete variable domain is SQTIHQWPATLVQPVGSPLSLECTVEGTSNPNLYWYRQAAGRGLQLLFYSVGIGQISSEVPQNLSASRPQDRQFILSSKKLLLSDSGFYLCAWSVRRGGINNEQFFGPGTRLTVL.

The V and J genes are TRBV13 and TRBJ2-3; no definite D call. V dropped 2 bases and J dropped 0 bases, with 12 bases sitting between them. Germline CDR1 reads PRHDT; CDR2 reads FYEKMQ (reference sequence). The CDR3 has 16 residues. The CDR3 is CASSLKELRSTDTQYF. The CDR3 bases are TGTGCCAGCAGCTTAAAAGAACTACGGAGCACAGATACGCAGTATTTT.

The chain employs TRBV10-3 and TRBJ2-1; 9 bases are shared with TRBD2. This CDR3 contains 15 residues. CDR1 is ENHRY, CDR2 SYGVKD, per germline. V lost 2 bases to trimming and J lost 7 bases; unmatched junction nucleotides: 6. For the CDR3, the DNA is TGTGCCATCAGTGAGGGTAGCGGGAGCTATAATGAGCAGTTCTTC. Translation gives CAISEGSGSYNEQFF.

This clone occurred a few times. The V gene is TRBV28, the J gene TRBJ2-7, with 7 nucleotides matching TRBD2. The CDR3 has 17 residues. Germline V lookup: CDR1 MDHEN, CDR2 SYDVKM. The ends lost 7 bases at V and 6 bases at J; junction bases unmatched: 21. The chain's CDR3 is CASTKLPAGTTSFEQYF. CDR3 nucleotides: TGTGCCAGCACCAAATTGCCCGCCGGGACTACCTCTTTCGAGCAGTACTTC.

This clone was seen a handful of times. This chain connects TRBV2 to TRBJ1-2; no clear D. CDR3 length: 16 residues. Trimming took off 2 bases at V and 3 bases at J, with 16 bases between the two ends. Germline-derived CDR1 and CDR2 are SNHLY and FYNNEI. This CDR3 reads CASSEKRAAQDYGYTF. DNA of the CDR3: TGTGCCAGCAGTGAAAAGCGTGCAGCCCAGGACTATGGCTACACCTTC.

V usage is TRBV6-1 and J usage is TRBJ1-5; no definite D call. V dropped 5 bases and J dropped 7 bases, with 15 bases sitting between them. Germline CDR1 and CDR2: MNHNS and SASEGT. The CDR3 length is 14 residues. In DNA, the CDR3 is TGTGCCAGCAGTTCTGACGGGAGCGTGCAGCCCCAGCATTTT. Translated, it gives CASSSDGSVQPQHF.

This chain joins TRBV2 and TRBJ1-3; D possibly corresponds to TRBD1 (5 bases). The CDR3 totals 13 residues. CDR1 and CDR2 from the germline V gene are SNHLY and FYNNEI. V was trimmed by 3 bases and J by 4 bases, leaving 7 bases between them. The DNA of the CDR3 is TGTGCCAGCAGTGAGACAGAAGGAAACACCATATATTTT. Protein sequence: CASSETEGNTIYF.

V gene TRBV7-8 combines with J gene TRBJ2-7; TRBD1 or TRBD2 may be the D gene (6 bases each). The CDR3 has 15 residues. Germline-derived CDR1 and CDR2 are SGHVS and FQNEAQ. Trimming cost V 1 base and J 2 bases, with 12 bases left between them. The CDR3 nucleotides are TGTGCCAGCAGCTTAGGGGGGGCAGAGACCTACGAGCAGTACTTC. This sequence encodes CASSLGGAETYEQYF.

The J gene is TRBJ2-6, the V gene TRBV29-1, with D tentatively TRBD1 (5 bases). Trimming removed 7 bases at V and 0 bases at J, with 19 bases between. Germline values: CDR1 SQVTM, CDR2 ANQGSEA. The CDR3 spans 17 residues. The CDR3 spells CSGGERLGDSGANVLTF. In DNA, the CDR3 is TGCAGCGGGGGCGAGAGGTTGGGCGACTCTGGGGCCAACGTCCTGACTTTC.

The gene calls are TRBV4-1 and TRBJ2-7, with unresolved D. Trimming removed 1 base at V and 0 bases at J, with 13 bases between. Germline V gives CDR1 MGHRA, CDR2 YSYEKL. This CDR3 is built from 16 residues. The CDR3 nucleotides are TGCGCCAGCAGCCAAGTCTCGAGCAGGAGCTCCTACGAGCAGTACTTC. Translating it yields CASSQVSSRSSYEQYF.

This chain uses TRBV5-4 with TRBJ2-7, with 7 bases that match TRBD2. Germline-derived CDR1 and CDR2 are SGHNT and YYREEE (reference sequence). Trimming took 0 bases from V and 5 from J; bases not matched to a gene: 8. This CDR3 contains 15 residues. CDR3 region: CASSLGGRVLDEQYF. The CDR3 DNA reads as TGTGCCAGCAGCTTGGGAGGGAGGGTTCTCGACGAGCAGTACTTC.

The chain employs TRBV5-4 and TRBJ2-6; possible D gene TRBD1, 6 bases. Looked up from germline, CDR1 is SGHNT and CDR2 is YYREEE (reference sequence). Trimming removed 3 bases at V and 4 bases at J, with 8 bases between. The CDR3 totals 14 residues. The CDR3 DNA follows: TGTGCCAGCAGCTCCGGACAGGGGGCCAACGTCCTGACTTTC. Protein product: CASSSGQGANVLTF.